This T cell receptor (beta chain) was recovered during a study of cytomegalovirus exposure and HLA in healthy donors. Concerning this clone: The antigen is unknown.

V was pared by 10 bases and J by 5 bases, with 13 bases of the junction left unmatched. The CDR3 totals 14 residues. Per the germline V gene, CDR1 is MNHNS and CDR2 is SASEGT. PCR was performed using 60 Vbeta and 13 Jbeta primers. Profiling relied on immunoSEQ multiplex PCR, and the TCRdb table lists in-frame clones only, not all of them. The sample carries tens of thousands of clones, about 83% recorded once. Nominally healthy donors provided the samples, though records likely missed some immune exposures. The study's findings and limits: What TCR beta sequences reportedly achieved was accurate prediction of HLA-A and HLA-B alleles in most subjects. Presence/absence analyses assumed roughly uniform sequencing depth across donors, which may not hold. When the data were analyzed later, several of the most significant clusters appeared to be linked to common viral pathogens.

This TCR came from a young man in good health and CMV-seronegative. The sequenced sample was PBMCs. The chain employs TRBV6-1 and TRBJ2-5; 7 nucleotides agree with TRBD2. The CDR3: CAIQRDVGWETQYF. In nucleotides, the CDR3 is TGTGCCATCCAGCGGGACGTCGGTTGGGAGACCCAGTACTTC.